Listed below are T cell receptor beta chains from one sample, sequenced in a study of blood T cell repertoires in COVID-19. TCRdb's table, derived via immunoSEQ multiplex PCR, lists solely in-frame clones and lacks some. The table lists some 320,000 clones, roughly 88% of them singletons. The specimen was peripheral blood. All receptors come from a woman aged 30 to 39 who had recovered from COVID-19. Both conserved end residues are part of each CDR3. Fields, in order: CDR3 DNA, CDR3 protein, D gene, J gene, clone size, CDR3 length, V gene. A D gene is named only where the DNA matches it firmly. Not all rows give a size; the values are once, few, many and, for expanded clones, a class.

TGTGCCAGCAGCTTGGAACCGGGACAACACTCTGGAAACACCATATATTTT CASSLEPGQHSGNTIYF . TRBJ1-3 . 17 TRBV11-2
TGTGCCAGCAGTTCCCGAGCAGGGTTAGCAGATACGCAGTATTTT CASSSRAGLADTQYF . TRBJ2-3 once 15 TRBV27
TGTGCCAGCAGTGAGGAGGGGCGGAGAGGCTACACCTTC CASSEEGRRGYTF . TRBJ1-2 . 13 TRBV6-6
TGCGCCAGCAGCTTGAACAGGGCGACGGCCTACGAGCAGTACTTC CASSLNRATAYEQYF . TRBJ2-7 . 15 TRBV5-1
TGTGCCACCAGTGACCCACAGGGTGACAAAAACATTCAGTACTTC CATSDPQGDKNIQYF . TRBJ2-4 . 15 TRBV24-1
TGTGCCAGCAGTTCAGGCCCAGCCTCCAATCAGCCCCAGCATTTT CASSSGPASNQPQHF . TRBJ1-5 once 15 TRBV7-2
TGTGCCAGCAGCTTAGAGGTTTGGACAGGGTTGTCCACTGAAGCTTTCTTT CASSLEVWTGLSTEAFF TRBD1 TRBJ1-1 . 17 TRBV7-9
TGTGCCAGCAGCTTAGGACAGCCCGGTTACGAGCAGTACTTC CASSLGQPGYEQYF . TRBJ2-7 . 14 TRBV7-2
TGTGCCATTTCCCCGGGACAGGGTCCCGGGGAGCTGTTTTTT CAISPGQGPGELFF TRBD1 TRBJ2-2 . 14 TRBV10-3
TGTGCCAGCACCCCAGGGCAGTGGGAACAGCCCCAGCATTTT CASTPGQWEQPQHF . TRBJ1-5 . 14 TRBV9
TGTGCCAGCAGCGTTGGAGGGGATAATTCACCCCTCCACTTT CASSVGGDNSPLHF . TRBJ1-6 few 14 TRBV9
TGTGCCAGCAGCCAGCGACAGGGGGCCACAGATACGCAGTATTTT CASSQRQGATDTQYF TRBD1 TRBJ2-3 . 15 TRBV5-4
TGTGCCAGCAGCTTACCCGGTCCCACTACCGAGCAGTACTTC CASSLPGPTTEQYF . TRBJ2-7 . 14 TRBV11-3
TGTGCCAGCAGCAATCTAGCGGGTGTAGCTTTT CASSNLAGVAF TRBD2 TRBJ2-3 . 11 TRBV7-2
TGCAGCGTTGACGGGAACACTGAAGCTTTCTTT CSVDGNTEAFF . TRBJ1-1 . 11 TRBV29-1
TGTGCCAGCAGCGCCCCCGGACTAGCGGGGGCCAACACCGGGGAGCTGTTTTTT CASSAPGLAGANTGELFF TRBD2 TRBJ2-2 . 18 TRBV7-8
TGTGCCAGCAGTTACGAGAGGGGTCTAGCGGATAATACGCAGTATTTT CASSYERGLADNTQYF TRBD2 TRBJ2-3 . 16 TRBV6-6
TGTGCCAGCAGAATACAGGGTGGTACTGAAGCTTTCTTT CASRIQGGTEAFF . TRBJ1-1 . 13 TRBV28
TGTGCCAGCAGTGAAGTAACAATTTATGAAAAACTGTTTTTT CASSEVTIYEKLFF . TRBJ1-4 . 14 TRBV6-1
TGTGCCAGCAGTGGGGCTGGGTACGGCTACACCTTC CASSGAGYGYTF . TRBJ1-2 . 12 TRBV28
TGTGCCAGCAGGGATCCCCAGGGACTTCGTCCCTACAATGAGCAGTTCTTC CASRDPQGLRPYNEQFF . TRBJ2-1 . 17 TRBV28
TGTGCCAGCAGCTCCGGACTTACCACAGATACGCAGTATTTT CASSSGLTTDTQYF . TRBJ2-3 . 14 TRBV7-2
TGTGCCACCAGTGATACAGGGCGAGGCACCGGGGAGCTGTTTTTT CATSDTGRGTGELFF . TRBJ2-2 . 15 TRBV24-1
TGTGCCAGCAGTGGGGAGGCGCGGAAAGCTTTCTTT CASSGEARKAFF . TRBJ1-1 . 12 TRBV2
TGTGCCAGCAGTGACGCGGGGGGTACAGATACGCAGTATTTT CASSDAGGTDTQYF TRBD2 TRBJ2-3 . 14 TRBV6-2/TRBV6-3
TGTGCCAGCAGCTGGACAGGGGAAGGTGGCTACACCTTC CASSWTGEGGYTF TRBD1 TRBJ1-2 . 13 TRBV6-5
TGCGCCAGCAGCTTCATCGTAGCGGGGTGGGAGACCCAGTACTTC CASSFIVAGWETQYF TRBD2 TRBJ2-5 . 15 TRBV5-1
TGTGCCAGCAGCTCACACACGAATTCACCCCTCCACTTT CASSSHTNSPLHF . TRBJ1-6 . 13 TRBV9
TGTGCCAGCAGCGGTGATTGGTTAGATACGCAGTATTTT CASSGDWLDTQYF . TRBJ2-3 . 13 TRBV28
TGTGCCACCAGTGACGGGGGAAGCTTCTCAAAATCTAATGAAAAACTGTTTTTT CATSDGGSFSKSNEKLFF . TRBJ1-4 . 18 TRBV24-1
TGTGCCAGCTCACACGGGGTCACCGGGGAGCTGTTTTTT CASSHGVTGELFF . TRBJ2-2 . 13 TRBV18
TGTGCCTGGAGTACTGGGACAGGGAACAATGAGCAGTTCTTC CAWSTGTGNNEQFF TRBD1 TRBJ2-1 . 14 TRBV30
TGTGCCAGTATCCATTGGCCCCGGGGAGCTTTCTTT CASIHWPRGAFF . TRBJ1-1 . 12 TRBV19
TGTGCCAGTTGGTCGCGACAGGGAACTACTAACTATGGCTACACCTTC CASWSRQGTTNYGYTF TRBD1 TRBJ1-2 once 16 TRBV19
TGTGCCAGCAGCTTGCAGGGGGCTCGAGGCTACACCTTC CASSLQGARGYTF TRBD1 TRBJ1-2 . 13 TRBV5-4
TGTGCCAGCAGCGAGGGACAGTCGTACGAGCAGTACTTC CASSEGQSYEQYF TRBD1 TRBJ2-7 . 13 TRBV9
TGTGCCAGCTCAACAGGGACCGGGGAGCTGTTTTTT CASSTGTGELFF . TRBJ2-2 few 12 TRBV18
TGTGCCAGCAGTTACAGAACAGGCGAATCACCCCTCCACTTT CASSYRTGESPLHF . TRBJ1-6 . 14 TRBV6-5
TGTGCCAGCAGCGTCCAGACAGGGAGTGGGAATGAGCAGTTCTTC CASSVQTGSGNEQFF TRBD1 TRBJ2-1 . 15 TRBV7-3
TGCGCCAGCAGCCAAGCCCCAACGACAGGGGGCGCCTATGGCTACACCTTC CASSQAPTTGGAYGYTF TRBD1 TRBJ1-2 . 17 TRBV4-1
TGTGCCAGCAGCTTGGGGGGACAGAACTATGGCTACACCTTC CASSLGGQNYGYTF TRBD1 TRBJ1-2 . 14 TRBV5-8
TGTGCCAGCAGTCCCGGGGGTGTAACTAATGAAAAACTGTTTTTT CASSPGGVTNEKLFF . TRBJ1-4 once 15 TRBV28
TGTGCCACCAGCAGAGCCCTTCAGGGGGCAGAAGGCTACACCTTC CATSRALQGAEGYTF TRBD1 TRBJ1-2 . 15 TRBV15
TGCAGCGTTGAAGCCGGACAGGGGAGCGATGAGCAGTTCTTC CSVEAGQGSDEQFF TRBD1 TRBJ2-1 . 14 TRBV29-1
TGTGCCACCAGCGCAGGGGTCGCCTACGAGCAGTACTTC CATSAGVAYEQYF . TRBJ2-7 . 13 TRBV15
TGTGCCAGCAGTTGGGACAGAAAAGCTTTCTTT CASSWDRKAFF TRBD1 TRBJ1-1 . 11 TRBV2
TGTGCCAGCAGTATGGACTGGGTCTCTGGCGGTACTGGGGCCAACGTCCTGACTTTC CASSMDWVSGGTGANVLTF . TRBJ2-6 . 19 TRBV7-2
TGTGCCAGCAGTTTATCCCCGCGTGGCAGGGGCTACCCCTACAATGAGCAGTTCTTC CASSLSPRGRGYPYNEQFF . TRBJ2-1 . 19 TRBV27
TGTGCCAGCAGTTTTGTGGGGGGGGCCGTGGAGCTGTTTTTT CASSFVGGAVELFF . TRBJ2-2 . 14 TRBV28
TGTGCCGCGGGGGTTCACGGGGAGCTGTTTTTT CAAGVHGELFF TRBD2 TRBJ2-2 . 11 TRBV6-5
TGTGCCAGCAGTTTCTCACCCACAGGGACGGCAAAACTGTTTTTT CASSFSPTGTAKLFF . TRBJ1-4 . 15 TRBV27
TGTGCCAGCAGCAGAAATAGACAGGGGAGCACAGATACGCAGTATTTT CASSRNRQGSTDTQYF TRBD1 TRBJ2-3 . 16 TRBV5-6
TGTGCCAGCAGCCTTGGGACAGGCTATAATTCACCCCTCCACTTT CASSLGTGYNSPLHF TRBD1 TRBJ1-6 few 15 TRBV3-1/TRBV3-2